The sequence of this T cell receptor beta chain was determined in a study of shared clonotypes between healthy human individuals. Overall study results and limits: Although depth was large, rarefaction showed that sequencing of the sorted subsets was incomplete. Clonotype sharing across several donors was observed for around 5% of naive CD4 clonotypes.

Sequencing used immunoSEQ multiplex PCR; TCRdb keeps in-frame clones, though not all of them. The sample has about 1.5 million clones; approximately 98% are singletons. Concerning this clone: Its antigen is undetermined.

Germline assignment: CDR1 LNHNV and CDR2 YYDKDF (reference sequence). This CDR3 has 20 amino acids. V lost 1 base and J lost 7; bases outside the gene matches: 22. The donor population consisted of healthy HIV-negative adults with no recent acute infections or vaccinations. The study separated CD4+ cells into CD45RA+ naive and CD45RA-negative memory subsets. The receptor was derived from a young man in good health. The sample consisted of naive CD4+ T cells sorted from blood. The sample's subset: CD45RA+ positively selected. The chain joins TRBV15 to TRBJ2-7; 10 nucleotides agree with TRBD1. The CDR3 coding sequence is TGTGCCACCAGCAGAGCCCCGGCGGGACAGGGGTTCGGGAATCTCTGGGAGCAGTACTTC. Translated, it gives CATSRAPAGQGFGNLWEQYF.